The rows below give T cell receptor beta chains drawn from one sample of a study of blood T cell repertoires in COVID-19. Produced via immunoSEQ multiplex PCR; TCRdb's table is partial and in-frame only. The repertoire includes roughly 450,000 clones, about 92% of them detected once, and approximately 0.55% sits in the top ten. The sample consisted of PBMCs or T cells enriched from blood (not recorded which). Receptors originate from a man between 18 and 29 years old who had recovered from COVID-19. Both conserved end residues are part of each CDR3. Each record gives: V gene, J gene, clone size, D gene, CDR3 protein, CDR3 DNA. The D gene is left open where the match is weak. The size field is filled for only some rows; it gives once, few, many or a size class.

>TRBV19|TRBJ1-2|NA|NA
CASNPSGVRGYTF
TGTGCCAGTAACCCCTCGGGGGTACGAGGCTACACCTTC
>TRBV27|TRBJ2-1|NA|TRBD1
CASSLEGARYNEQFF
TGTGCCAGCAGTTTAGAGGGGGCTCGTTACAATGAGCAGTTCTTC
>TRBV27|TRBJ1-1|few|TRBD1
CASSLTGGNTEAFF
TGTGCCAGCAGTCTGACAGGGGGAAACACTGAAGCTTTCTTT
>TRBV5-4|TRBJ2-5|NA|NA
CASSLAGSETQYF
TGTGCCAGCAGCTTGGCAGGGTCGGAGACCCAGTACTTC
>TRBV3-1/TRBV3-2|TRBJ2-5|NA|TRBD2
CASRLAGEGETQYF
TGTGCCAGCAGGCTAGCGGGGGAAGGGGAGACCCAGTACTTC
>TRBV28|TRBJ2-2|NA|TRBD2
CASSSPSGDAGELFF
TGTGCCAGCAGTTCACCTAGCGGGGACGCCGGGGAGCTGTTTTTT
>TRBV3-1/TRBV3-2|TRBJ2-3|NA|NA
CASSQTNTQYF
TGTGCCAGCAGCCAGACTAATACGCAGTATTTT
>TRBV3-1/TRBV3-2|TRBJ1-5|NA|NA
CASSQQGYQPQHF
TGTGCCAGCAGCCAGCAGGGGTATCAGCCCCAGCATTTT
>TRBV5-1|TRBJ2-7|NA|NA
CASSLTGTPYEQYF
TGCGCCAGCAGCTTGACCGGGACACCTTACGAGCAGTACTTC
>TRBV7-9|TRBJ2-3|NA|TRBD2
CASSLGLAVSTDTQYF
TGTGCCAGCAGCTTAGGGCTAGCGGTTAGCACAGATACGCAGTATTTT
>TRBV11-3|TRBJ1-5|NA|NA
CASSLVGGLNQPQHF
TGTGCCAGCAGCTTAGTCGGGGGGCTCAATCAGCCCCAGCATTTT
>TRBV10-3|TRBJ1-1|NA|TRBD1
CAISGTANTEAFF
TGTGCCATCAGCGGGACAGCAAACACTGAAGCTTTCTTT
>TRBV14|TRBJ2-5|NA|NA
CASSQTSRETQYF
TGTGCCAGCAGCCAGACTAGTCGCGAGACCCAGTACTTC
>TRBV12-3/TRBV12-4|TRBJ2-1|NA|NA
CASSLGSYNEQFF
TGTGCCAGCAGTTTGGGCAGCTACAATGAGCAGTTCTTC
>TRBV7-3|TRBJ2-1|once|TRBD1
CASSLGTGTGGSNEQFF
TGTGCCAGCAGCTTAGGGACCGGGACAGGGGGAAGCAATGAGCAGTTCTTC
>TRBV7-6|TRBJ2-3|NA|NA
CASSLSGAFGDTQYF
TGTGCCAGCAGCCTTAGCGGCGCCTTCGGAGATACGCAGTATTTT
>TRBV2|TRBJ1-1|few|NA
CASSLGGEGLNTEAFF
TGTGCCAGCAGTCTCGGAGGAGAGGGCCTGAACACTGAAGCTTTCTTT
>TRBV29-1|TRBJ1-5|NA|NA
CSVGRGSNQPQHF
TGCAGCGTCGGCAGGGGAAGCAATCAGCCCCAGCATTTT
>TRBV19|TRBJ2-7|NA|TRBD2
CASSKPVAGSYEQYF
TGTGCCAGTAGTAAACCGGTAGCGGGATCCTACGAGCAGTACTTC
>TRBV21-1|TRBJ1-1|few|NA
CASSNPSKGLKNTEAFF
TGTGCCAGCAGCAACCCCTCGAAGGGGCTAAAGAACACTGAAGCTTTCTTT
>TRBV7-9|TRBJ2-7|NA|NA
CASSSQGTVGDEQYF
TGTGCCAGCAGCTCGCAGGGTACGGTAGGCGACGAGCAGTACTTC
>TRBV15|TRBJ1-1|NA|NA
CATSRESEGLTEAFF
TGTGCCACCAGCAGAGAATCGGAGGGGCTCACTGAAGCTTTCTTT
>TRBV12-3/TRBV12-4|TRBJ1-2|NA|TRBD1
CASSLTGDYGYTF
TGTGCCAGCAGTTTAACAGGGGACTATGGCTACACCTTC
>TRBV10-3|TRBJ2-7|NA|NA
CATHALKPGEYF
TGTGCCACCCACGCTCTAAAGCCAGGTGAGTACTTC
>TRBV6-5|TRBJ1-4|NA|NA
CASSYSSLRINEKLFF
TGTGCCAGCAGTTACTCGAGTCTGCGGATTAATGAAAAACTGTTTTTT
>TRBV5-6|TRBJ2-7|NA|TRBD1
CASSLDRGSEQYF
TGTGCCAGCAGCTTGGACAGGGGGAGCGAGCAGTACTTC
>TRBV19|TRBJ1-1|NA|NA
CASTDPRGKWTEAFF
TGTGCCAGTACCGATCCCAGAGGGAAATGGACTGAAGCTTTCTTT
>TRBV4-1|TRBJ1-5|NA|NA
CASSLQDRQNQPQHF
TGCGCCAGCAGCCTTCAGGACAGACAAAATCAGCCCCAGCATTTT
>TRBV21-1|TRBJ2-5|NA|NA
CASSSRLRQGARETQYF
TGTGCCAGCAGCTCCCGACTCCGACAGGGGGCCCGAGAGACCCAGTACTTC
>TRBV7-3|TRBJ2-6|NA|TRBD1
CASSVLGTGGIMAGANVLTF
TGTGCCAGCAGCGTGCTTGGGACAGGGGGTATAATGGCTGGGGCCAACGTCCTGACTTTC
>TRBV5-4|TRBJ1-2|few|NA
CASSPWGGHGYTF
TGTGCCAGCAGCCCCTGGGGGGGCCATGGCTACACCTTC
>TRBV5-4|TRBJ2-7|once|TRBD1
CASSMRDRDHEQYF
TGTGCCAGCAGCATGAGGGACAGGGACCACGAGCAGTACTTC
>TRBV11-1|TRBJ2-7|NA|NA
CASSPLGYEQYF
TGTGCCAGCAGCCCCCTCGGCTACGAGCAGTACTTC
>TRBV19|TRBJ2-5|NA|TRBD1
CASSLYRGETQYF
TGTGCCAGTAGTCTATACAGGGGAGAGACCCAGTACTTC
>TRBV5-1|TRBJ2-1|NA|NA
CASSPLPYNEQFF
TGCGCCAGCAGCCCCCTTCCTTACAATGAGCAGTTCTTC
>TRBV13|TRBJ2-3|NA|TRBD1
CASSGQDRDTDTQYF
TGTGCCAGCAGCGGTCAGGACAGGGACACAGATACGCAGTATTTT
>TRBV7-9|TRBJ1-3|NA|NA
CAGSEVSLGNTIYF
TGTGCCGGGTCAGAGGTGTCCCTTGGAAACACCATATATTTT
>TRBV5-1|TRBJ2-5|NA|NA
CASSFFSETQYF
TGCGCCAGCAGCTTCTTTTCAGAGACCCAGTACTTC
>TRBV19|TRBJ1-5|once|NA
CASSPLQGLSNQPQHF
TGTGCCAGTAGTCCACTACAGGGCCTTAGCAATCAGCCCCAGCATTTT
>TRBV30|TRBJ2-5|NA|NA
CAWSGSAQYF
TGTGCCTGGAGTGGGTCGGCCCAGTACTTC
>TRBV29-1|TRBJ2-1|NA|TRBD2
CSVVPLAAGIVNEQFF
TGCAGCGTTGTTCCCCTAGCGGCCGGGATCGTGAATGAGCAGTTCTTC
>TRBV5-4|TRBJ2-7|NA|TRBD2
CASSTFSGGAEEQYF
TGTGCCAGCAGCACCTTTAGCGGGGGGGCCGAAGAGCAGTACTTC
>TRBV7-9|TRBJ2-1|few|TRBD2
CASSLGLAGSYNEQFF
TGTGCCAGCAGCTTAGGCCTAGCGGGGAGTTACAATGAGCAGTTCTTC
>TRBV28|TRBJ2-2|few|TRBD2
CASSPAGGTGELFF
TGTGCCAGCAGTCCCGCGGGAGGCACCGGGGAGCTGTTTTTT
>TRBV6-5|TRBJ1-3|NA|TRBD1
CASSRGQNGNTIYF
TGTGCCAGCAGTCGGGGACAGAATGGAAACACCATATATTTT
>TRBV6-5|TRBJ1-1|NA|NA
CASRQQGETEAFF
TGTGCCAGCCGCCAACAGGGAGAGACTGAAGCTTTCTTT
>TRBV20-1|TRBJ2-7|NA|TRBD2
CSASGGRARSYEQYF
TGCAGTGCTAGTGGCGGGAGGGCCCGGTCCTACGAGCAGTACTTC
>TRBV28|TRBJ2-1|NA|TRBD2
CASSLPTSGSSYNEQFF
TGTGCCAGCAGTTTACCGACTAGCGGCAGTTCCTACAATGAGCAGTTCTTC
>TRBV5-4|TRBJ1-2|NA|TRBD1
CASSKINRGTQYAPYYGYTF
TGTGCCAGCAGCAAAATAAACAGGGGAACGCAGTACGCCCCCTATTATGGCTACACCTTC
>TRBV7-9|TRBJ2-3|NA|NA
CASSLVTPSTDTQYF
TGTGCCAGCAGCTTAGTTACACCTAGCACAGATACGCAGTATTTT
>TRBV11-3|TRBJ1-1|NA|TRBD1
CASSLGTGLGTEAFF
TGTGCCAGCAGCTTGGGGACAGGGTTGGGCACTGAAGCTTTCTTT
>TRBV7-2|TRBJ1-2|NA|NA
CASSLTGSRGYTF
TGTGCCAGCAGCTTAACCGGGTCTCGTGGCTACACCTTC
>TRBV11-1|TRBJ2-1|NA|NA
CASSPGMWSYNEQFF
TGTGCCAGCAGCCCAGGGATGTGGTCCTACAATGAGCAGTTCTTC
>TRBV29-1|TRBJ1-1|NA|NA
CSVRGLNTEAFF
TGCAGCGTTCGGGGGTTGAACACTGAAGCTTTCTTT
>TRBV19|TRBJ2-7|once|NA
CASSIGAPAAYEQYF
TGTGCCAGTAGTATAGGAGCTCCGGCGGCCTACGAGCAGTACTTC
>TRBV15|TRBJ1-3|NA|NA
CATSRDRGSGNTIYF
TGTGCCACCAGCAGAGACAGGGGCTCTGGAAACACCATATATTTT
>TRBV28|TRBJ2-1|NA|NA
CASSSLRSTYNEQFF
TGTGCCAGCAGTTCGCTGAGGTCCACCTACAATGAGCAGTTCTTC
>TRBV9|TRBJ1-1|NA|NA
CASTFGTTMNTEAFF
TGTGCCAGCACTTTCGGGACAACTATGAACACTGAAGCTTTCTTT
>TRBV10-3|TRBJ1-2|NA|NA
CAISEGAIYGYTF
TGTGCCATCAGTGAGGGGGCGATCTATGGCTACACCTTC